This note documents a single T cell receptor (beta chain) sequence. The CDR3 totals 13 residues. Germline assignment: CDR1 SGHDT and CDR2 YYEEEE. Trimming shortened V by 1 base and J by 0 bases, and 5 bases separated the two germline ends. For every subset, genomic DNA was evenly distributed across several immunoSEQ plates. Original processing notes: ImmunoSEQ output lacked quality scores and full-length reads, limiting matched filtering. Only in-frame clones appear in the TCRdb table, and some are missing; sequencing was by immunoSEQ multiplex PCR. V and J calls and clone size are copied from that table; D and trimming were computed from the DNA. Of roughly 2.2 million clones listed, over 85% are singletons. This sample is part of a study of shared clonotypes between healthy human individuals. Study summary: The study drew on two women and three men aged 18 to 49 as donors. For every donor, three CD4 naive, three CD4 memory, two CD8 naive and one CD8 memory plates were used.

The sample consisted of naive CD4+ T cells from PBMCs. The subset was: CD45RA+ positively selected. The rearrangement uses TRBV5-6 and TRBJ2-7; no reliable D call. The TCR sequence derives from a man between 18 and 35 years old in good health. Some clones in this sample may be carry-over from other donors' samples. Written as DNA, the CDR3 is TGTGCCAGCAGCTTGAGGCTCTCCTACGAGCAGTACTTC. Amino acids: CASSLRLSYEQYF.